A selection of T cell receptor beta chains follows, all from one sample in a study of cytomegalovirus exposure and HLA in healthy donors. Produced via immunoSEQ multiplex PCR; TCRdb's table is partial and in-frame only. The sample contains some 200,000 clones, roughly 78% of which appear only once. Source material: PBMCs. The receptors originated from a girl under 18 in good health and CMV-seropositive. Both conserved end residues are part of each CDR3. A D gene is named only where the DNA matches it firmly. Some rows mark clone size as missing; the rest say once, few, many or name a class of expanded clone.

J | size | V | D | CDR3 | DNA
TRBJ1-1 | . | TRBV5-1 | . | CASSTGDFLMNTEAFF | TGCGCCAGCAGCACGGGGGACTTCTTAATGAACACTGAAGCTTTCTTT
TRBJ1-1 | . | TRBV10-1 | . | CASRKPGTEAFF | TGCGCCAGCAGAAAACCAGGGACTGAAGCTTTCTTT
TRBJ2-3 | . | TRBV10-3 | TRBD1 | CAISGTGVTDTQYF | TGTGCCATCAGTGGGACAGGGGTAACAGATACGCAGTATTTT
TRBJ2-1 | . | TRBV28 | . | CASDKGWQGTYNEQFF | TGTGCCAGCGATAAAGGGTGGCAGGGGACCTACAATGAGCAGTTCTTC
TRBJ2-1 | few | TRBV11-3 | TRBD2 | CASSFSGASSYNEQFF | TGTGCCAGCAGCTTTAGCGGGGCCAGCTCCTACAATGAGCAGTTCTTC
TRBJ1-2 | . | TRBV6-5 | . | CASSTGRAYGYTF | TGTGCCAGCAGTACAGGGAGGGCCTATGGCTACACCTTC
TRBJ2-1 | . | TRBV18 | TRBD2 | CASSDGTSGGYEQFF | TGTGCCAGCTCAGACGGGACTAGCGGGGGGTATGAGCAGTTCTTC
TRBJ2-5 | . | TRBV11-2 | . | CASSLGKTIMYQETQYF | TGTGCCAGCAGCTTAGGGAAAACTATCATGTACCAAGAGACCCAGTACTTC
TRBJ1-6 | . | TRBV4-3 | . | CASSQDSRGNSPLHF | TGCGCCAGCAGCCAAGATTCTCGAGGGAATTCACCCCTCCACTTT
TRBJ1-2 | . | TRBV4-2 | . | CASSQDRENGYTF | TGTGCCAGCAGCCAAGATCGGGAGAATGGCTACACCTTC
TRBJ1-1 | . | TRBV6-5 | TRBD1 | CASSYRTGETEAFF | TGTGCCAGCAGTTACCGGACAGGGGAAACTGAAGCTTTCTTT
TRBJ2-5 | once | TRBV7-8 | TRBD2 | CASSLAGLAEGGTQYF | TGTGCCAGCAGCTTAGCGGGACTAGCGGAGGGGGGGACCCAGTACTTC
TRBJ2-2 | . | TRBV7-2 | TRBD1 | CASSLGWTGAHLTGELFF | TGTGCCAGCAGCTTAGGGTGGACAGGGGCGCATCTCACCGGGGAGCTGTTTTTT
TRBJ2-5 | . | TRBV5-6 | TRBD2 | CASSAAGGLGTQYF | TGTGCCAGCAGCGCAGCGGGGGGGCTAGGGACCCAGTACTTC
TRBJ2-5 | once | TRBV7-9 | TRBD2 | CASSFVSVGLAMGETQYF | TGTGCCAGCAGCTTTGTGTCTGTCGGACTAGCAATGGGGGAGACCCAGTACTTC
TRBJ2-7 | . | TRBV6-5 | TRBD2 | CASRTGTTTYEQYF | TGTGCCAGCAGAACCGGGACTACAACCTACGAGCAGTACTTC
TRBJ1-1 | . | TRBV10-1 | . | CASSESSGGDTEAFF | TGCGCCAGCAGTGAGTCCTCGGGGGGGGACACTGAAGCTTTCTTT
TRBJ1-1 | . | TRBV11-2 | . | CASSLGAFLAFF | TGTGCCAGCAGCTTAGGGGCTTTCTTGGCTTTCTTT
TRBJ2-7 | once | TRBV5-4 | . | CASSLIRGEQYF | TGTGCCAGCAGCTTGATCCGCGGCGAGCAGTACTTC
TRBJ1-1 | . | TRBV10-3 | . | CATAWGEGEAFF | TGTGCCACCGCCTGGGGGGAAGGTGAAGCTTTCTTT
TRBJ1-6 | . | TRBV4-1 | . | CASSQGASRAKGSPLHF | TGCGCCAGCAGCCAAGGGGCATCCAGGGCTAAAGGGTCACCCCTCCACTTT
TRBJ2-5 | once | TRBV30 | . | CAWSRGGETQYF | TGTGCCTGGAGTCGGGGAGGAGAGACCCAGTACTTC
TRBJ2-5 | . | TRBV11-2 | . | CASSYTGPTGETQYF | TGTGCCAGCAGCTATACCGGCCCCACAGGGGAGACCCAGTACTTC
TRBJ2-3 | . | TRBV6-5 | . | CASTIGPAFDTQYF | TGTGCCAGCACCATTGGGCCTGCGTTCGATACGCAGTATTTT
TRBJ2-7 | . | TRBV6-1 | . | CASSDIGPGYEQYF | TGTGCCAGCAGTGATATAGGCCCGGGTTACGAGCAGTACTTC
TRBJ1-2 | . | TRBV15 | . | CATSRERGAYPSNYGYTF | TGTGCCACCAGCAGAGAGCGCGGGGCCTATCCCTCTAACTATGGCTACACCTTC
TRBJ1-6 | . | TRBV5-1 | . | CASSPRPTDSPLHF | TGCGCCAGCAGCCCCCGCCCCACGGATTCACCCCTCCACTTT
TRBJ2-3 | . | TRBV5-8 | . | CASSKFVGTSTDTQYF | TGTGCCAGCAGCAAATTCGTAGGGACAAGCACAGATACGCAGTATTTT
TRBJ1-2 | few | TRBV5-4 | TRBD1 | CASSVTGQGFYGYTF | TGTGCCAGCAGCGTCACGGGACAGGGGTTCTATGGCTACACCTTC
TRBJ2-4 | . | TRBV19 | . | CASSGVRGSGAKNIQYF | TGTGCCAGTAGTGGGGTCAGGGGGAGCGGGGCCAAAAACATTCAGTACTTC
TRBJ2-3 | . | TRBV21-1 | . | CASSKEDTGSTDTQYF | TGTGCCAGCAGCAAAGAGGATACAGGTAGCACAGATACGCAGTATTTT
TRBJ2-2 | . | TRBV18 | TRBD1 | CASSPWGQGTNTGELFF | TGTGCCAGCTCACCATGGGGACAGGGGACTAACACCGGGGAGCTGTTTTTT
TRBJ2-3 | . | TRBV6-5 | TRBD1 | CASSYRGQGLDAQYF | TGTGCCAGCAGTTATAGGGGGCAGGGATTGGATGCGCAGTATTTT
TRBJ2-1 | . | TRBV9 | . | CASSDRDTAYNEQFF | TGTGCCAGCAGCGACCGGGACACGGCATACAATGAGCAGTTCTTC
TRBJ2-1 | . | TRBV11-2 | TRBD1 | CASSSNRGRSYNEQFF | TGTGCCAGCAGCTCCAACAGGGGGCGATCCTACAATGAGCAGTTCTTC
TRBJ1-2 | once | TRBV14 | TRBD1 | CASSLSGDRGTYGYTF | TGTGCCAGCAGCCTAAGTGGGGACAGGGGCACTTATGGCTACACCTTC
TRBJ1-2 | . | TRBV6-5 | TRBD1 | CATSQGDYGYTF | TGTGCCACCTCGCAGGGGGACTATGGCTACACCTTC
TRBJ1-6 | once | TRBV2 | . | CASSDAGENNSPLHF | TGTGCCAGCAGTGACGCAGGCGAAAATAATTCACCCCTCCACTTT
TRBJ2-5 | . | TRBV7-9 | TRBD1 | CALEGKGARETQYF | TGTGCCCTCGAGGGAAAGGGGGCGAGGGAGACCCAGTACTTC
TRBJ2-7 | once | TRBV6-5 | . | CASSYQDRPYEQYF | TGTGCCAGCAGTTACCAGGACAGACCCTACGAGCAGTACTTC
TRBJ2-7 | . | TRBV19 | . | CASSKPQGQFSYEQYF | TGTGCCAGTAGTAAACCCCAAGGACAGTTCTCCTACGAGCAGTACTTC
TRBJ1-3 | . | TRBV11-3 | . | CASSSVGGTLSGNTIYF | TGTGCCAGCAGCTCCGTGGGGGGGACACTCTCTGGAAACACCATATATTTT
TRBJ2-3 | few | TRBV18 | . | CASSPGSSSLPVRDTQYF | TGTGCCAGCTCACCAGGGAGCTCTAGCTTACCCGTTCGGGATACGCAGTATTTT
TRBJ1-6 | once | TRBV5-1 | . | CASRTTGASSYNSPLHF | TGCGCCAGCAGAACGACAGGCGCTAGCTCCTATAATTCACCCCTCCACTTT
TRBJ2-3 | . | TRBV11-2 | . | CASSLSGQYTDTQYF | TGTGCCAGCAGCTTGAGCGGCCAGTACACAGATACGCAGTATTTT
TRBJ2-7 | . | TRBV11-2 | TRBD2 | CASSLGGTPYEQYF | TGTGCCAGCAGCTTGGGGGGGACCCCCTACGAGCAGTACTTC
TRBJ2-7 | . | TRBV2 | . | CASRLYGYERYF | TGTGCCAGCAGGTTATACGGCTACGAGCGATACTTC
TRBJ1-2 | . | TRBV21-1 | . | CASSHRRASYGYTF | TGTGCCAGCAGTCACAGGAGGGCTTCCTATGGCTACACCTTC
TRBJ2-1 | . | TRBV11-3 | . | CASSLTFGSSYNEQFF | TGTGCCAGCAGCTTAACCTTTGGGAGCTCCTACAATGAGCAGTTCTTC
TRBJ1-2 | . | TRBV27 | TRBD1 | CASRRTGGFYGYTF | TGTGCCAGCAGACGGACAGGGGGGTTCTATGGCTACACCTTC
TRBJ1-6 | . | TRBV7-2 | . | CASSLVGDYNSPLHF | TGTGCCAGCAGCTTAGTAGGGGACTATAATTCACCCCTCCACTTT
TRBJ2-2 | few | TRBV25-1 | TRBD2 | CASTRGGGELFF | TGTGCCAGCACCCGCGGGGGCGGGGAGCTGTTTTTT
TRBJ1-4 | . | TRBV7-2 | . | CASSVAGTRNEKLFF | TGTGCCAGCAGCGTCGCCGGGACACGGAATGAAAAACTGTTTTTT
TRBJ2-1 | . | TRBV6-1 | TRBD1 | CASLTGGFYNEQFF | TGTGCCAGTCTCACAGGGGGCTTCTACAATGAGCAGTTCTTC
TRBJ1-1 | . | TRBV7-2 | TRBD1 | CASTRDSVEAFF | TGTGCCAGCACCCGGGACAGCGTCGAAGCTTTCTTT
TRBJ1-3 | . | TRBV11-2 | . | CASRQPGGATGNTIYF | TGTGCCAGCAGACAACCTGGGGGGGCGACTGGAAACACCATATATTTT
TRBJ2-7 | few | TRBV4-3 | TRBD1 | CASSQGRDRGSYEQYF | TGCGCCAGCAGCCAAGGTCGGGACAGGGGATCATACGAGCAGTACTTC
TRBJ2-1 | . | TRBV11-3 | . | CASSLAGGFSYNEQFF | TGTGCCAGCAGCTTAGCGGGGGGCTTCTCCTACAATGAGCAGTTCTTC